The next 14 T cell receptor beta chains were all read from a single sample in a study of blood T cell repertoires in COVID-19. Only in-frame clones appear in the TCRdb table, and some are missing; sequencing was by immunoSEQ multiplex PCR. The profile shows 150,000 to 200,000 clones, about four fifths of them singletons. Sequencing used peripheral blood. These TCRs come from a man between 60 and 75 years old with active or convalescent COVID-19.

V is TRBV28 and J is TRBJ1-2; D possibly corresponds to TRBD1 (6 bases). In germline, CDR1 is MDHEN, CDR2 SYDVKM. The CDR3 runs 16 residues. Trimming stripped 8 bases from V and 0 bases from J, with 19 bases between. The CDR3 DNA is TGTGCCAGCTGGGTAGGGGGGGCCTCACCTAACTATGGCTACACCTTC. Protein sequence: CASWVGGASPNYGYTF.

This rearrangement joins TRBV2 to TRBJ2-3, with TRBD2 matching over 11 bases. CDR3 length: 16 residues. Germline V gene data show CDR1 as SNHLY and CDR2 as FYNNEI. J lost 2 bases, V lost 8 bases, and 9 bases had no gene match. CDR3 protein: CASRLTSGATTDTQYF. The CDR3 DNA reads TGTGCCAGCCGATTGACTAGCGGGGCGACCACAGATACGCAGTATTTT.

This CDR3 reads CASSQSNSGKLFF. CDR3 DNA sequence: TGTGCCAGCAGTCAAAGCAACAGCGGAAAACTGTTTTTT. The rearrangement uses TRBV12-3 or TRBV12-4 and TRBJ1-4; D remains unclear. Trimming took 5 bases from V and 10 from J, leaving 14 bases between them. This CDR3 comprises 13 residues.

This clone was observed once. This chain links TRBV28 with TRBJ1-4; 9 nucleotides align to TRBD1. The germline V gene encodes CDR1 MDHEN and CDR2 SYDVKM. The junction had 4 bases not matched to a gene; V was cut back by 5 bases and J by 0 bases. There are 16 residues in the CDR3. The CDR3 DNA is TGTGCCAGCAGTGGGGACAGGGCACCAACTAATGAAAAACTGTTTTTT. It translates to CASSGDRAPTNEKLFF.

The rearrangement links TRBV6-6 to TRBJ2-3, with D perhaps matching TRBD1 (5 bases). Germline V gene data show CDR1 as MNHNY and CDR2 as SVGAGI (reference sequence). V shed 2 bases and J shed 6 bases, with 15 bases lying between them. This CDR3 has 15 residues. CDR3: CASSYDDSLADTQYF. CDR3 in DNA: TGTGCCAGCAGTTACGACGACAGCCTTGCGGATACGCAGTATTTT.

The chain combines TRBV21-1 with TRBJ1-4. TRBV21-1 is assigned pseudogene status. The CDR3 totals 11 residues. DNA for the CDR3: TGTCCCGAGGGGAGGGATGAAAAACTGTTTTTT. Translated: CPEGRDEKLFF.

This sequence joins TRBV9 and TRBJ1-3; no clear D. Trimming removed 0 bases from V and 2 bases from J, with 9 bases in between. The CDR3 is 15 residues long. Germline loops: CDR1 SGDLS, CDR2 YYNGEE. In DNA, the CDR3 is TGTGCCAGCAGCGTAGCTCGGGGAACTGGAAACACCATATATTTT. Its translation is CASSVARGTGNTIYF. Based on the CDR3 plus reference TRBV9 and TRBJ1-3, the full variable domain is DSGVTQTPKHLITATGQRVTLRCSPRSGDLSVYWYQQSLDQGLQFLIQYYNGEERAKGNILERFSAQQFPDLHSELNLSSLELGDSALYFCASSVARGTGNTIYFGEGSWLTVV.

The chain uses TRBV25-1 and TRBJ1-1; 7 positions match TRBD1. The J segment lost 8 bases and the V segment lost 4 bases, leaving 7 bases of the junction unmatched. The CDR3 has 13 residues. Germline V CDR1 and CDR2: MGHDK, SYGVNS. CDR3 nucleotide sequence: TGTGCCAGCAGTGCCTTTCGACAGGGCGAAGCTTTCTTT. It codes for CASSAFRQGEAFF.

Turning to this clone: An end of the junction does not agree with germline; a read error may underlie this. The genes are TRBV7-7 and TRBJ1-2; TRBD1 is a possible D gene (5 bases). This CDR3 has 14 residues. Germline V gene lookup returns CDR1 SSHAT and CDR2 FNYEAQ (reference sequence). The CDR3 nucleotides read TGTGCTAGCAGCTTTAGTCAGGGCCCTCAATGCTACACCTTC. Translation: CASSFSQGPQCYTF.

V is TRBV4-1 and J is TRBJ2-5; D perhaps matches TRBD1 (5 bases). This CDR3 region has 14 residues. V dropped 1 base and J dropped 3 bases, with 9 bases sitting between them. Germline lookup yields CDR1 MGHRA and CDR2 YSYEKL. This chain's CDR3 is CASSQGGREETQYF. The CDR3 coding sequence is TGCGCCAGCAGCCAAGGGGGCAGGGAAGAGACCCAGTACTTC.

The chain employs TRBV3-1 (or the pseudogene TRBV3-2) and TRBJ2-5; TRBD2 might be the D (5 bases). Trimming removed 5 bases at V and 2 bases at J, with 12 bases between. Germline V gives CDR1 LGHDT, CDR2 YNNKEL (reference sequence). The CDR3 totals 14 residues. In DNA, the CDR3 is TGTGCCAGCAGCAATGGACTCTTGCAAGAGACCCAGTACTTC. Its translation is CASSNGLLQETQYF.

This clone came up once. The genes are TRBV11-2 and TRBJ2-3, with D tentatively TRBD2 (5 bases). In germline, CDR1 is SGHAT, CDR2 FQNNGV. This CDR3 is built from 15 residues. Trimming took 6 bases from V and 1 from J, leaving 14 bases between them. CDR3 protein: CASRPSGIGTDTQYF. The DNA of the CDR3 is TGTGCCAGCAGACCATCGGGGATAGGCACAGATACGCAGTATTTT.

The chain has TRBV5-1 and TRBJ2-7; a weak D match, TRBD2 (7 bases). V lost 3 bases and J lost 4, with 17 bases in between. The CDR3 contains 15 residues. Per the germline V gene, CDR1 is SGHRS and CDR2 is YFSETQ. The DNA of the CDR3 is TGCGCCAGCAGCTCCGGAGGGGGGGTCTGGTACGAGCAGTACTTC. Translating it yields CASSSGGGVWYEQYF. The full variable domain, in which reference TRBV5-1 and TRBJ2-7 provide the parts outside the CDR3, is KAGVTQTPRYLIKTRGQQVTLSCSPISGHRSVSWYQQTPGQGLQFLFEYFSETQRNKGNFPGRFSGRQFSNSRSEMNVSTLELGDSALYLCASSSGGGVWYEQYFGPGTRLTVT.

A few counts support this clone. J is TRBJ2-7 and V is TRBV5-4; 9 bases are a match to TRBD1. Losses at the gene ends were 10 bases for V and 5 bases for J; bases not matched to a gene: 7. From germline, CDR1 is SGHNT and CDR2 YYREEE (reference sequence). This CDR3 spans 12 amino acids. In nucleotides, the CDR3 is TGTGCCTCCGGGACAGGGAAGGACGAGCAGTACTTC. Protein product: CASGTGKDEQYF.